This record covers a single T cell receptor (beta chain). What it recognizes is unknown. Germline is not matched at one junction end, which may reflect a read error. The sample originates from a study of shared clonotypes between healthy human individuals. Study-level background: Each donor's CD8 memory used one plate, CD8 naive two, each CD4 subset three. Study-level findings and limits: Shared clonotypes across all four donors exceeded non-shared ones in generation probability.

In the original workflow: Filtering differed for immunoSEQ, which gave only junction sequences without quality scores. The method was immunoSEQ multiplex PCR; TCRdb's version includes in-frame clones alone and lacks a portion of them. V and J calls and clone size are those listed in that table; D and trimming were worked out from the DNA. The sample holds about 600,000 clones, more than 95% seen once. The TCR originated in a woman aged 25-40 years in good health. Sequencing was done on a sample of naive CD4+ T cells sorted from blood. Indicated subset: CD45RA+ positively selected.

In DNA, the CDR3 is TGTGCCAGCAGTCCGGGACAGGGGACATCTCATCTCATCTTC. Translated, it gives CASSPGQGTSHLIF. This chain links TRBV7-9 with TRBJ2-1; 10 positions agree with TRBD1. CDR3 length: 14 residues. The germline gives CDR1 SEHNR, CDR2 FQNEAQ (reference sequence).